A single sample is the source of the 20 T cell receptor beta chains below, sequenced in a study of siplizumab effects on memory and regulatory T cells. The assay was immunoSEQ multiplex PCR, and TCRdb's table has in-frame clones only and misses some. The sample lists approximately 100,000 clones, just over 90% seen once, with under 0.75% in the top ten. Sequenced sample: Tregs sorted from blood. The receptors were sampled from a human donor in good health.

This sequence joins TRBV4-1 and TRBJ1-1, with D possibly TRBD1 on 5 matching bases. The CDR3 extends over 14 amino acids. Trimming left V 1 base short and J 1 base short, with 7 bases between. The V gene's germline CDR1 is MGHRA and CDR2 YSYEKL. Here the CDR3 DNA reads TGCGCCAGCAGCCAAGTCGGGGGGAACACTGAAGCTTTCTTT. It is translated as CASSQVGGNTEAFF.

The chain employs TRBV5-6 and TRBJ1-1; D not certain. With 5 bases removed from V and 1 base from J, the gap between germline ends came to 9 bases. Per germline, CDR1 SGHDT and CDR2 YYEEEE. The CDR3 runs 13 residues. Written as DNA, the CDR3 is TGTGCCAGCAGTCGACCGAGGAACACTGAAGCTTTCTTT. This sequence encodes CASSRPRNTEAFF.

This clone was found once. The CDR3 region is CASSLEVGAGGGKQYF. CDR3 DNA: TGCGCCAGCAGCTTGGAGGTTGGAGCGGGCGGGGGTAAGCAGTACTTC. The chain combines TRBV5-1 with TRBJ2-7; 7 nucleotides align to TRBD2. V lost 0 bases to trimming and J lost 8 bases; unmatched junction nucleotides: 14. In germline, CDR1 is SGHRS, CDR2 YFSETQ. This CDR3 has 16 residues.

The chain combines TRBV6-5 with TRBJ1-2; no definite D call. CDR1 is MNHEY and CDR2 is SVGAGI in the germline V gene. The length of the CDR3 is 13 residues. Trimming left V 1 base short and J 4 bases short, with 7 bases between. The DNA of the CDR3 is TGTGCCAGCAGTTACTTCCGGGGCTATGGCTACACCTTC. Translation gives CASSYFRGYGYTF.

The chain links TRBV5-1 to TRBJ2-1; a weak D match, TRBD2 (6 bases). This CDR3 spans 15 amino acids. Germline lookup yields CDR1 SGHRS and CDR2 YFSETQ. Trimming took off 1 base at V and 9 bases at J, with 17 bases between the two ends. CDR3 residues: CASSLSLGSRGEQFF. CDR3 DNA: TGCGCCAGCAGCTTGAGTCTGGGTTCGCGGGGTGAGCAGTTCTTC.

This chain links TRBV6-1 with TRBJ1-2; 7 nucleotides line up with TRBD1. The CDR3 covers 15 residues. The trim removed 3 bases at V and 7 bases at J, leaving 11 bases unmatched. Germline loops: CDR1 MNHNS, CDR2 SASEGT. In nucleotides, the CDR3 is TGTGCCAGCAGTGACCTAGGGACAGTGAGGGGTGGCTACACCTTC. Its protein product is CASSDLGTVRGGYTF.

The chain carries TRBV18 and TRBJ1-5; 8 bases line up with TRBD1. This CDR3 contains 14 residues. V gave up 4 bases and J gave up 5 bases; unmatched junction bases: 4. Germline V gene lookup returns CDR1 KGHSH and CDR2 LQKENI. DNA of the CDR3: TGTGCCAGCTCACAGGACAGGGCTGATCAGCCCCAGCATTTT. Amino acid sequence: CASSQDRADQPQHF.

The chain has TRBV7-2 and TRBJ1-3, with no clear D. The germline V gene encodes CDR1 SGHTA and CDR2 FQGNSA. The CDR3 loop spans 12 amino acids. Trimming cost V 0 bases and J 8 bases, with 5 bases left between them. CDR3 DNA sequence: TGTGCCAGCAGCTTAGCGGTACACACCATATATTTT. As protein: CASSLAVHTIYF.

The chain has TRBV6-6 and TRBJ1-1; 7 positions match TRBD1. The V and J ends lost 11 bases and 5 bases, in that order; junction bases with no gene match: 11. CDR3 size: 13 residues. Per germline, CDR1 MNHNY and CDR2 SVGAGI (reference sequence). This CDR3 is CASIAGTETEAFF. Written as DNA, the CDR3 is TGTGCCTCTATAGCCGGGACAGAAACTGAAGCTTTCTTT.

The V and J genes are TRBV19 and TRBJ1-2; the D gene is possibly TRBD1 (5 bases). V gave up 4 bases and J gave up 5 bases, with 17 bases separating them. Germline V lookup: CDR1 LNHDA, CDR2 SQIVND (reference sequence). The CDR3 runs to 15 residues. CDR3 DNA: TGTGCCAGTAGTACCCGCCGGGGGAGGGGATATGGCTACACCTTC. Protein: CASSTRRGRGYGYTF. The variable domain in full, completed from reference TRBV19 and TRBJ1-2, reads DGGITQSPKYLFRKEGQNVTLSCEQNLNHDAMYWYRQDPGQGLRLIYYSQIVNDFQKGDIAEGYSVSREKKESFPLTVTSAQKNPTAFYLCASSTRRGRGYGYTFGSGTRLTVV.

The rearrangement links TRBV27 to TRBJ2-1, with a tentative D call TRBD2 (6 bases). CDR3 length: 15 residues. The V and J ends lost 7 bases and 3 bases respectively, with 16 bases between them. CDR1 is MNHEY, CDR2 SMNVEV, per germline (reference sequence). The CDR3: CASKSPRTNYNEQFF. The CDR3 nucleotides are TGTGCCAGCAAATCCCCACGGACTAACTACAATGAGCAGTTCTTC.

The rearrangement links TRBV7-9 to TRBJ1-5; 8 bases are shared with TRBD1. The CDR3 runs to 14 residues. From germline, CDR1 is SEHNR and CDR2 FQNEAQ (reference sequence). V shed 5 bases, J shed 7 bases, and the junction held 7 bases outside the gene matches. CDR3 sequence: CASSPTGERQPQHF. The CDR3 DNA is TGTGCCAGCAGCCCGACAGGGGAGCGGCAGCCCCAGCATTTT.

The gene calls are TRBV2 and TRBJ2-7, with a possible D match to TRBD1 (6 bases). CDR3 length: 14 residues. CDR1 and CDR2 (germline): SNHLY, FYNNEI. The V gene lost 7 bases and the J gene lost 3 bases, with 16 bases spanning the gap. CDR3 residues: CASTYRDQIYEQYF. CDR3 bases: TGTGCCAGCACGTACAGGGACCAAATCTACGAGCAGTACTTC.

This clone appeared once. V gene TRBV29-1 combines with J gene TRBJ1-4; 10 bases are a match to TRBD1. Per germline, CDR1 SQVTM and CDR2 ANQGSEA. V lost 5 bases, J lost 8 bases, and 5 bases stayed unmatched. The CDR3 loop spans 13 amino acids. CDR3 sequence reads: CSVSGQGREKLFF. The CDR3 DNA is TGCAGCGTTTCGGGACAGGGGCGGGAAAAACTGTTTTTT.

The CDR3, as DNA: TGTGCCTGGAGCGGATGGGTAGCGCTAGCCAAAAACATTCAGTACTTC. Protein sequence: CAWSGWVALAKNIQYF. This sequence joins TRBV30 and TRBJ2-4; D may be TRBD2 (5 bases). With 3 bases removed from V and 0 bases from J, the gap between germline ends came to 15 bases. CDR3 length: 16 amino acids. The V gene's germline CDR1 is GTSNPN and CDR2 SVGIG (reference sequence).

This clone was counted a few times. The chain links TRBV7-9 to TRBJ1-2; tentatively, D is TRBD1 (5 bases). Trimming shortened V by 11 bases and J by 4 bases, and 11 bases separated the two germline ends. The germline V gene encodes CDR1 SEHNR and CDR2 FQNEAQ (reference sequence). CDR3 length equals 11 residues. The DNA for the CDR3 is TGTGCCGGAGGGGCCCCCTATGGCTACACCTTC. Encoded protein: CAGGAPYGYTF.

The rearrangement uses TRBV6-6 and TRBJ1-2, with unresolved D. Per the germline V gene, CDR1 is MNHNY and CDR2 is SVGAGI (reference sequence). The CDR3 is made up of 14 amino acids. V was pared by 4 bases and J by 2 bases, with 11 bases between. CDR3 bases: TGTGCCAGCAGTTCCGTGACGGTAAACTATGGCTACACCTTC. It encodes CASSSVTVNYGYTF.

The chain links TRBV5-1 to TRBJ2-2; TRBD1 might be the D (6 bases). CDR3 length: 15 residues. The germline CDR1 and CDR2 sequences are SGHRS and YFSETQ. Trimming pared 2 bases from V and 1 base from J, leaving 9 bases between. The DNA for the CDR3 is TGCGCCAGCAGCTTTACAGGGCAGAACACCGGGGAGCTGTTTTTT. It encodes CASSFTGQNTGELFF.

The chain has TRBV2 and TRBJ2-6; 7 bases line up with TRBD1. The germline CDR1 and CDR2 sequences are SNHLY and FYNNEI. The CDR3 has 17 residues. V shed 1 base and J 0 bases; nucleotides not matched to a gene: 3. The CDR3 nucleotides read TGTGCCAGCAGTGAAGGACAGGGTTACTCTGGGGCCAACGTCCTGACTTTC. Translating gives CASSEGQGYSGANVLTF.

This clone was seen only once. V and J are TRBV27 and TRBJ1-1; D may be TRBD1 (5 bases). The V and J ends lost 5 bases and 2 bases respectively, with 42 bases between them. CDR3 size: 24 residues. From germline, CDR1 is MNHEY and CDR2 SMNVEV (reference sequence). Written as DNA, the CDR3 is TGTGCCAGCAGTCCGGTACCCCTCCCTTCCCGACTCGGGTGGGGGGACGGGGTTAACACTGAAGCTTTCTTT. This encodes CASSPVPLPSRLGWGDGVNTEAFF.